These 5 T cell receptor beta chains were sequenced from one sample in a study of spatial heterogeneity in lung cancer. Study conclusions and caveats: Expanded intratumoral alpha and beta TCR counts tracked tumor mutation counts.

Their recognized antigens are unknown. TCRdb re-called the 5' RACE reads with MiXCR, one entry per CDR3 protein. The sample has about 12,000 distinct CDR3 sequences; 4% to 5.5% are singletons. Described time point: sample taken at primary tumor resection. Specimen: lung tumor tissue, collected at surgery. The receptors originated from a male donor with early-stage non-small cell lung cancer.

This clonotype was seen ten or more times. The size of this beta chain means little, since it is a stray read in a library made for alpha chains. This chain joins TRBV7-2 and TRBJ1-5, with D uncertain. This CDR3 contains 12 residues. Trimming pared 5 bases from V and 6 bases from J, leaving 8 bases between. The germline V gene has CDR1 SGHTA and CDR2 FQGNSA. CDR3 nucleotides: TGTGCCAGCAGCCCGCCGGGTCAGCCCCAGCATTTT. Its translation: CASSPPGQPQHF.

This clonotype was picked up many times. This beta chain slipped into a library made for alpha chains as a stray read, so its size is not meaningful. The V and J genes are TRBV29-1 and TRBJ1-2; D not certain. CDR1 is SQVTM, CDR2 ANQGSEA, per germline. The CDR3 totals 15 residues. The germline V and J ends were trimmed by 0 bases and 2 bases, with 13 bases remaining between them. CDR3 coding DNA: TGCAGCGTTGAAGATAGAGGACGTATCAACTATGGCTACACCTTC. The encoded protein is CSVEDRGRINYGYTF.

In this sample, this clonotype turned up a few times. In a library made to pick up alpha chains, this beta chain is a stray read with a size that means little. The chain couples TRBV12-5 to TRBJ1-3; D call uncertain. The CDR3 is 16 amino acids. The V end was cut by 0 bases, the J end by 2 bases, with 11 bases between. Germline V gives CDR1 LGHNT, CDR2 FRNRAP. Written as DNA, the CDR3 is TGTGCTAGTGGTTTGGTACGCGCAGGTCCTGGAAACACCATATATTTT. Its translation is CASGLVRAGPGNTIYF.

In its sample, this clonotype was seen many times. In a library made to pick up alpha chains, this beta chain is a stray read with a size that means little. V gene TRBV7-8 combines with J gene TRBJ2-7; D tentatively fits TRBD1 or TRBD2 (6 bases each). Germline assignment: CDR1 SGHVS and CDR2 FQNEAQ. V was pared by 5 bases and J by 2 bases, with 16 bases between. This CDR3 has 15 residues. In nucleotides, the CDR3 is TGTGCCAGCAGCCTCCTAGGGGGGCAAACCTACGAGCAGTACTTC. Protein product: CASSLLGGQTYEQYF.

Ten or more counts support this clonotype. The library was built for alpha chains, so this beta chain is an off-target read and its size means little. This rearrangement joins TRBV20-1 to TRBJ1-2; D gene uncertain. Trimming removed 6 bases from V and 6 bases from J, with 14 bases in between. Germline CDR1 DFQATT, CDR2 SNEGSKA (reference sequence). This CDR3 is 12 amino acids long. CDR3: CSAYWDFDGYTF. Here the CDR3 DNA reads TGCAGTGCCTACTGGGATTTCGATGGCTACACCTTC.